This T cell receptor beta chain appears in the sequencing data of a study of human T cells and chemical hapten exposure. TCRdb redid the calling of the RACE reads with MiXCR, one entry per CDR3 protein. In the table there are under 300,000 distinct CDR3 sequences, 7% to 10% of which are singletons. Time point in this sample: pre-sensitization, week 0. Treatment given: therapeutic diphenylcyclopropenone sensitization with weekly scalp DPC. Trimming removed 5 bases at V and 7 bases at J, with 14 bases between. There are 13 residues in the CDR3. Germline V gene lookup returns CDR1 MNHEY and CDR2 SMNVEV (reference sequence). This clonotype has only a few counts.

The TCR comes from a woman aged 40 to 49 with alopecia areata. Some clones in this sample may be carry-over from other donors' samples. The chain couples TRBV27 to TRBJ1-2; perhaps TRBD1 as D (6 bases). The sequencing here drew on whole blood, taken in connection with sensitization to the hapten diphenylcyclopropenone (DPC). The CDR3 loop reads CASSPEGHSGYTF. The CDR3 nucleotides are TGTGCCAGCAGTCCCGAGGGACATTCTGGCTACACCTTC.